This T cell receptor beta chain was identified in a study of radiotherapy plus CTLA-4 blockade in lung cancer (dated by TCRdb to the late 2010s). Background on the whole study: Objective responses were observed in 18% of enrolled patients, and disease control was achieved in 31%.

Libraries were built with the immunoSEQ multiplex PCR assay. The source is immuneACCESS, and TCRdb retained only in-frame sequences with V and J called. Part of the clones is not carried over; for the studies checked, unresolved V genes explain less than half of this, and the remainder is unexplained. Present in this sample are tens of thousands of clones, 70% to 85% of which were seen just once. The ten largest clones take up roughly 9.7% of the sample. General study outcomes and caveats: TCR clones derived from tumors expanded in peripheral blood after treatment with radiotherapy and ipilimumab. Early dynamic changes in blood T cell clones, together with increased serum interferon-beta after radiation, were reported as the strongest predictors of response.

As encoded in the germline V gene (reference sequence), CDR1 is GTSNPN while CDR2 is SVGIG. Reading from cysteine to phenylalanine, the CDR3 counts 14 amino acids. The only DNA kept is the CDR3, 42 bases in frame from the first base. The junction carries 10 bases between V and J, which are trimmed by 3 bases and 2 bases respectively. On this clone: No antigen is known for it. It has no much larger one-base neighbor in the sample; base qualities were not kept.

In this study, focal radiation therapy paired with CTLA-4 blockade (ipilimumab) was tested in patients who had chemo-refractory metastatic non-small-cell lung cancer. The sequences come from peripheral blood, collected from a patient treated with radiotherapy plus ipilimumab. The source of this sequence is a human donor with non-small cell lung cancer who had a complete response to radiotherapy plus ipilimumab. The rearranged segments are TRBV30 and TRBJ2-2; the D gene is perhaps TRBD1, on 5 matching bases. The nucleotide sequence reads TGTGCCTGGAGGTGGCAGGGAAACACCGGGGAGCTGTTTTTT. It codes for CAWRWQGNTGELFF.